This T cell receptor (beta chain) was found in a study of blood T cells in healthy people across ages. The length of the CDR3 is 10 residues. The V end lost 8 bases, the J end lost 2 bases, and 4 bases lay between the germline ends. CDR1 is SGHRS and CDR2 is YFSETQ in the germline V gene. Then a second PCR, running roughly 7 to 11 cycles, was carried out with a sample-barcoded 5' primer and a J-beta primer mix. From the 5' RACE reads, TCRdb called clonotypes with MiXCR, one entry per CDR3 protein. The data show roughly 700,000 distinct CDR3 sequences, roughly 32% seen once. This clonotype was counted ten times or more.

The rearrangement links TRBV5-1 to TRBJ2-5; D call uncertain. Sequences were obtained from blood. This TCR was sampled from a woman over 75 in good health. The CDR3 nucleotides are TGCGCCAGAGGGCAAGAGACCCAGTACTTC. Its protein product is CARGQETQYF.